These 32 T cell receptor beta chains were all obtained from the same sample, sequenced in a study of preoperative IRX-2 immunotherapy in early breast cancer. Treatment here: preoperative locoregional IRX-2 cytokine immunotherapy. Measured with immunoSEQ multiplex PCR; TCRdb has only the in-frame clones, and not every one. The sample holds approximately 12,000 clones, just over 90% seen once. This sample was obtained from a patient treated with IRX-2 immunotherapy. These receptors all stem from a human donor with breast cancer.

The CDR3 is CSGQGAADTQYF. DNA for the CDR3: TGCAGCGGCCAGGGGGCTGCAGATACGCAGTATTTT. The chain has TRBV29-1 and TRBJ2-3, with TRBD1 matching over 8 bases. V was clipped by 7 bases and J by 4 bases; unmatched bases: 4. The CDR3 is made up of 12 amino acids. Germline assignment: CDR1 SQVTM and CDR2 ANQGSEA.

The CDR3 DNA is TGTGCCAGCTCACCCCGAGTCGGACGGGGTACGGAAGCTTTCTTT. Its translation is CASSPRVGRGTEAFF. The chain employs TRBV18 and TRBJ1-1; D is undetermined. This CDR3 comprises 15 residues. Deletions cut 3 bases from V and 8 bases from J, with 19 bases between. Germline loops: CDR1 KGHSH, CDR2 LQKENI.

The chain's CDR3 is CASSSSGGGEFF. For the CDR3, the DNA is TGTGCCAGCAGCTCGAGCGGGGGTGGGGAGTTCTTC. The V call is TRBV7-9, the J call TRBJ2-1; 8 positions agree with TRBD2. The CDR3 consists of 12 residues. Germline V gives CDR1 SEHNR, CDR2 FQNEAQ (reference sequence). V shed 4 bases, J shed 14 bases, and the junction held 7 bases outside the gene matches.

The CDR3 reads CASSPSGGAYEQYV. The CDR3, as DNA: TGTGCCAGCTCCCCTAGCGGGGGGGCCTACGAGCAGTACGTC. This chain joins TRBV18 and TRBJ2-7; 12 positions match TRBD2. Trimming removed 6 bases from V and 2 bases from J; junction bases left unmatched: 2. The CDR3 has 14 residues. From germline, CDR1 is KGHSH and CDR2 LQKENI.

V gene TRBV7-8 combines with J gene TRBJ1-5; D is undetermined. Per germline, CDR1 SGHVS and CDR2 FQNEAQ. The CDR3 spans 15 residues. The V and J ends lost 5 bases and 2 bases respectively, with 13 bases between them. CDR3 sequence (DNA): TGTGCCAGCAGCCCCACGGGTCATGGCAATCAGCCCCAGCATTTT. Protein: CASSPTGHGNQPQHF.

The chain combines TRBV7-2 with TRBJ2-5; a weak D match, TRBD2 (6 bases). The germline gives CDR1 SGHTA, CDR2 FQGNSA. The length of the CDR3 is 15 residues. Trimming stripped 5 bases from V and 2 bases from J, with 15 bases between. This CDR3 reads CASSHKRALQETQYF. DNA for the CDR3: TGTGCCAGCAGCCACAAGCGGGCCCTACAAGAGACCCAGTACTTC. Variable domain in full (rest from reference TRBV7-2 and TRBJ2-5): GAGVSQSPSNKVTEKGKDVELRCDPISGHTALYWYRQSLGQGLEFLIYFQGNSAPDKSGLPSDRFSAERTGGSVSTLTIQRTQQEDSAVYLCASSHKRALQETQYFGPGTRLLVL.

The chain couples TRBV28 to TRBJ1-5; 7 bases agree with TRBD1. The CDR3 is 16 amino acids. V shed 5 bases and J 1 base; nucleotides not matched to a gene: 8. Looked up from germline, CDR1 is MDHEN and CDR2 is SYDVKM. Written as DNA, the CDR3 is TGTGCCAGCAGTCCAGGGGGTCGGGACAGCAATCAGCCCCAGCATTTT. Its translation is CASSPGGRDSNQPQHF.

The V gene is TRBV6-6, the J gene TRBJ1-5, with 7 bases lining up with TRBD1. In germline, CDR1 is MNHNY, CDR2 SVGAGI (reference sequence). With V trimmed by 5 bases and J by 2 bases, 6 bases remained unmatched. The length of the CDR3 is 15 residues. Written as DNA, the CDR3 is TGTGCCAGCAGTCACAGGGGTATGGGCAATCAGCCCCAGCATTTT. Protein sequence: CASSHRGMGNQPQHF.

The chain employs TRBV5-1 and TRBJ2-5; D perhaps matches TRBD1 (5 bases). The germline CDR1 and CDR2 sequences are SGHRS and YFSETQ. The V gene lost 0 bases and the J gene lost 1 base, with 7 bases spanning the gap. The CDR3 contains 14 residues. The CDR3 nucleotides are TGCGCCAGCAGCTTGGGACAGCTCCAAGAGACCCAGTACTTC. Its protein is CASSLGQLQETQYF.

The CDR3 coding sequence is TGTGCCAGTAGGAACGGACAGGCCTACAATGAGCAGTTCTTC. Its translation is CASRNGQAYNEQFF. The chain joins TRBV19 to TRBJ2-1; TRBD1 matches 7 bases. The CDR3 has 14 residues. From germline, CDR1 is LNHDA and CDR2 SQIVND (reference sequence). The J segment lost 2 bases and the V segment lost 6 bases, leaving 4 bases of the junction unmatched. Full variable domain (rest looked up from reference TRBV19 and TRBJ2-1): DGGITQSPKYLFRKEGQNVTLSCEQNLNHDAMYWYRQDPGQGLRLIYYSQIVNDFQKGDIAEGYSVSREKKESFPLTVTSAQKNPTAFYLCASRNGQAYNEQFFGPGTRLTVL.

The chain uses TRBV5-5 and TRBJ2-2, with 9 bases lining up with TRBD1. V was clipped by 0 bases and J by 2 bases; unmatched bases: 2. This CDR3 contains 16 residues. CDR1 is SGHKS and CDR2 is YYEKEE in the germline V gene (reference sequence). CDR3 bases: TGTGCCAGCAGCTTGGGGACAGGGGCAAACACCGGGGAGCTGTTTTTT. Its protein product is CASSLGTGANTGELFF.

The chain carries TRBV7-9 and TRBJ2-1; TRBD2 matches 14 bases. Trimming took 4 bases from V and 4 from J; bases not matched to a gene: 9. The CDR3 consists of 18 residues. Germline V gene data show CDR1 as SEHNR and CDR2 as FQNEAQ (reference sequence). The CDR3 region has the DNA TGTGCCAGCAGCTCGGGACTAGCGGGGGCCTTGGATTACAATGAGCAGTTCTTC. Its translation is CASSSGLAGALDYNEQFF.

V is TRBV6-5 and J is TRBJ2-1, with TRBD2 matching 14 bases. J gave up 9 bases and V 4 bases, and 5 bases lay outside the gene matches. The CDR3 is 15 amino acids. Looked up from germline, CDR1 is MNHEY and CDR2 is SVGAGI. CDR3: CASSSTSGGAFEQFF. The CDR3 DNA reads TGTGCCAGCAGTTCGACTAGCGGGGGGGCCTTTGAGCAGTTCTTC.

J is TRBJ2-5 and V is TRBV6-6; D may be TRBD1 (5 bases). This CDR3 has 16 residues. Trimming removed 0 bases at V and 0 bases at J, with 11 bases between. Germline CDR1 MNHNY, CDR2 SVGAGI (reference sequence). The CDR3 nucleotides are TGTGCCAGCAGTTACTCGGGGCGCAGGAACCAAGAGACCCAGTACTTC. This codes for CASSYSGRRNQETQYF.

This chain connects TRBV28 to TRBJ2-7, with TRBD2 as a possible D gene (5 bases). Germline CDR1 reads MDHEN; CDR2 reads SYDVKM. V was shortened by 6 bases and J by 7 bases, with 13 bases between the two germline ends. This CDR3 contains 12 residues. The CDR3 region is CASRAGSQEQYV. In nucleotides, the CDR3 is TGTGCCAGCAGGGCGGGCAGTCAAGAGCAGTACGTC.

The rearrangement uses TRBV10-3 and TRBJ2-5; D is unclear. CDR3 length: 13 amino acids. V lost 6 bases to trimming and J lost 2 bases, with 10 bases between them. The germline gives CDR1 ENHRY, CDR2 SYGVKD. The CDR3 spells CAIRSGDQETQYF. Here the CDR3 DNA reads TGTGCCATCAGGTCAGGAGATCAAGAGACCCAGTACTTC.

In this sample, this clone turned up once. This rearrangement joins TRBV5-1 to TRBJ1-4; perhaps TRBD1 as D (5 bases). V shed 4 bases and J shed 1 base, with 11 bases lying between them. The germline CDR1 and CDR2 sequences are SGHRS and YFSETQ. The CDR3 sequence is 15 residues long. For the CDR3, the DNA is TGCGCCAGCAGCCGAGTTCAGGGAACTAATGAAAAACTGTTTTTT. Translation: CASSRVQGTNEKLFF.

The CDR3 DNA reads TGTGCCAGCAGTGATGAACTGGGGAATTCACCCCTCCACTTT. Translation gives CASSDELGNSPLHF. The V and J genes are TRBV2 and TRBJ1-6, with D hard to call. The CDR3 is made up of 14 amino acids. V was pared by 3 bases and J by 7 bases, with 10 bases between. Germline V CDR1 and CDR2: SNHLY, FYNNEI. The whole variable domain, remainder taken from reference TRBV2 and TRBJ1-6, is EPEVTQTPSHQVTQMGQEVILRCVPISNHLYFYWYRQILGQKVEFLVSFYNNEISEKSEIFDDQFSVERPDGSNFTLKIRSTKLEDSAMYFCASSDELGNSPLHFGNGTRLTVT.

This rearrangement joins TRBV29-1 to TRBJ2-1, with 10 bases that match TRBD1. From germline, CDR1 is SQVTM and CDR2 ANQGSEA. Unmatched junction bases numbered 17, after V lost 1 base and J lost 8 bases. CDR3 length: 18 amino acids. CDR3 region: CSVEVREPGTGVFDEQFF. As DNA, the CDR3 is TGCAGCGTTGAAGTGAGGGAACCCGGGACAGGGGTCTTCGATGAGCAGTTCTTC.

This clone was picked up a small number of times. The V call is TRBV7-2, the J call TRBJ1-2; tentatively, D is TRBD1 (5 bases). CDR3 length: 18 amino acids. Trimming took off 6 bases at V and 0 bases at J, with 23 bases between the two ends. CDR1 is SGHTA and CDR2 is FQGNSA in the germline V gene. The CDR3 region is CASRSDSWVTPPNYGYTF. The CDR3 nucleotides read TGTGCCAGCAGAAGCGACAGTTGGGTGACTCCTCCTAACTATGGCTACACCTTC.

The chain recombines TRBV5-1 with TRBJ1-2, with D possibly TRBD1 on 5 matching bases. Per germline, CDR1 SGHRS and CDR2 YFSETQ. This CDR3 comprises 13 residues. Trimming pared 1 base from V and 8 bases from J, leaving 12 bases between. CDR3 amino acids: CASSLNPRGGYTF. The CDR3 DNA is TGCGCCAGCAGCTTGAACCCACGGGGCGGCTACACCTTC.

The gene calls are TRBV4-1 and TRBJ1-2, with D maybe TRBD1 (5 bases). V lost 5 bases and J lost 2, with 9 bases in between. CDR1 and CDR2 from the germline V gene are MGHRA and YSYEKL. The CDR3 is 13 amino acids. CDR3 region: CASSEGSNYGYTF. The CDR3 DNA reads TGCGCCAGCAGCGAGGGGAGCAACTATGGCTACACCTTC.

This clone was recorded a few times. This rearrangement joins TRBV7-8 to TRBJ1-1; the match to TRBD1 covers 10 bases. J was trimmed by 4 bases and V by 4 bases; bases with no gene match: 9. Germline CDR1 and CDR2: SGHVS and FQNEAQ. This CDR3 has 16 residues. CDR3 amino acids: CASSSRQGARGTEAFF. CDR3 nucleotides: TGTGCCAGCAGCTCACGACAGGGGGCAAGGGGCACTGAAGCTTTCTTT.

The chain is built from TRBV4-2 and TRBJ1-3; no clear D. V lost 1 base and J 3 bases, leaving 13 bases between the germline ends. CDR1 is LGHNA and CDR2 is YNFKEQ in the germline V gene. The CDR3 is 16 residues long. The CDR3 loop reads CASSQGSSRDGNTIYF. The CDR3 DNA follows: TGTGCCAGCAGCCAAGGCTCGTCTCGGGATGGAAACACCATATATTTT.

This chain connects TRBV4-1 to TRBJ1-4; D perhaps matches TRBD1 (6 bases). Germline CDR1 and CDR2: MGHRA and YSYEKL. V lost 4 bases and J 0 bases, leaving 9 bases between the germline ends. This CDR3 has 15 amino acids. The CDR3 region has the DNA TGCGCCAGCAGCCGGGGGCCGGCAACTAATGAAAAACTGTTTTTT. Protein: CASSRGPATNEKLFF.

This chain joins TRBV2 and TRBJ1-4; possible D gene TRBD1, 5 bases. The CDR3 runs 15 residues. Germline lookup yields CDR1 SNHLY and CDR2 FYNNEI. V lost 6 bases and J lost 4, with 15 bases in between. CDR3 in amino acids: CASSELGPNNEKLFF. The CDR3 nucleotides read TGTGCCAGCAGCGAACTGGGACCGAATAATGAAAAACTGTTTTTT. Together with reference TRBV2 and TRBJ1-4, the CDR3 gives the full variable domain: EPEVTQTPSHQVTQMGQEVILRCVPISNHLYFYWYRQILGQKVEFLVSFYNNEISEKSEIFDDQFSVERPDGSNFTLKIRSTKLEDSAMYFCASSELGPNNEKLFFGSGTQLSVL.

The gene calls are TRBV5-5 and TRBJ1-5; perhaps TRBD1 as D (5 bases). V lost 4 bases and J lost 2, with 13 bases in between. CDR3 size: 15 residues. Germline V CDR1 and CDR2: SGHKS, YYEKEE (reference sequence). The CDR3 spells CASSTPQEGNQPQHF. The DNA of the CDR3 is TGTGCCAGCAGCACCCCACAGGAGGGCAATCAGCCCCAGCATTTT. The full variable domain, in which reference TRBV5-5 and TRBJ1-5 provide the parts outside the CDR3, is DAGVTQSPTHLIKTRGQQVTLRCSPISGHKSVSWYQQVLGQGPQFIFQYYEKEERGRGNFPDRFSARQFPNYSSELNVNALLLGDSALYLCASSTPQEGNQPQHFGDGTRLSIL.

The chain links TRBV10-1 to TRBJ2-5; unclear D gene. CDR1 WNHNN and CDR2 SYGVQD come from the germline V gene (reference sequence). This CDR3 spans 13 amino acids. The ends were cut back, 4 bases at V and 5 bases at J, with 11 bases in the middle. CDR3 sequence: CASSAYLWETQYF. DNA of the CDR3: TGCGCCAGCAGTGCCTATCTATGGGAGACCCAGTACTTC.

The J gene is TRBJ2-3, the V gene TRBV5-6; D is uncertain. The germline V gene has CDR1 SGHDT and CDR2 YYEEEE. The ends were cut back, 0 bases at V and 0 bases at J, with 8 bases in the middle. CDR3 length: 15 amino acids. CDR3 nucleotides: TGTGCCAGCAGCTTGGGGTTGGGAAGCACAGATACGCAGTATTTT. This codes for CASSLGLGSTDTQYF.

The V call is TRBV10-1, the J call TRBJ1-5; D remains ambiguous. V was clipped by 8 bases and J by 0 bases, with 20 bases between them. Germline values: CDR1 WNHNN, CDR2 SYGVQD (reference sequence). CDR3 size: 17 residues. This CDR3 is CASPLLRQVDSNQPQHF. In DNA form, the CDR3 reads TGCGCCAGCCCACTACTGAGACAAGTAGATAGCAATCAGCCCCAGCATTTT.

This clone has a single count. J is TRBJ2-7 and V is TRBV11-2; 9 nucleotides match TRBD2. Germline CDR1 and CDR2: SGHAT and FQNNGV. The CDR3 totals 15 residues. The ends lost 1 base at V and 3 bases at J; junction bases unmatched: 4. The CDR3 sequence: CASSLVGGGDYEQYF. As DNA, the CDR3 is TGTGCCAGCAGCTTAGTAGGCGGGGGGGACTACGAGCAGTACTTC.

The V and J genes are TRBV9 and TRBJ1-2, with D possibly being TRBD1 (5 bases). The CDR3 runs 16 residues. Germline CDR1 reads SGDLS; CDR2 reads YYNGEE. V lost 3 bases to trimming and J lost 4 bases, with 19 bases between them. The CDR3 sequence: CASSGSGTPGVYGYTF. The CDR3 DNA sequence: TGTGCCAGCAGCGGGAGTGGGACGCCGGGGGTCTATGGCTACACCTTC.